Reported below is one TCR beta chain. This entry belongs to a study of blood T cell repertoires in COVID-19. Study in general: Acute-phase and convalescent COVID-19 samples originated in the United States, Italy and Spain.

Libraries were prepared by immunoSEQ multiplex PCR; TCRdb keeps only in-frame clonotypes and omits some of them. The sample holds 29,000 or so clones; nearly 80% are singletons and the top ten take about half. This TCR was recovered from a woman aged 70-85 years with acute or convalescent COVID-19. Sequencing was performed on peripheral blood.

The CDR3 coding sequence is TGTGCCAGCAGCCAAACCAGGGGCAACACCATATATTTT. It translates to CASSQTRGNTIYF. This chain connects TRBV14 to TRBJ1-3; a weak D match, TRBD1 (6 bases). CDR1 is SGHDN, CDR2 FVKESK, per germline. The CDR3 is made up of 13 amino acids. V lost 2 bases to trimming and J lost 7 bases, with 9 bases between them.